These 30 T cell receptor beta chains were all obtained from the same sample, sequenced in a study of cytomegalovirus exposure and HLA in healthy donors. The PCR used 60 Vbeta and 13 Jbeta primers. The method was immunoSEQ multiplex PCR; TCRdb's version includes in-frame clones alone and lacks a portion of them. The top ten clones hold about 6% of a sample with roughly 100,000 clones, roughly 76% of them seen once. Input material: PBMCs. Every receptor here comes from a woman aged 45 to 65 in good health and CMV-seropositive.

This chain uses TRBV7-6 with TRBJ2-3; 12 bases align to TRBD2. Germline-derived CDR1 and CDR2 are SGHVS and FNYEAQ. The CDR3 is 16 residues long. V lost 1 base, J lost 3 bases, and 2 bases stayed unmatched. This chain's CDR3 is CASSLGLAGVTDTQYF. The CDR3 coding sequence is TGTGCCAGCAGCTTAGGACTAGCGGGGGTGACAGATACGCAGTATTTT.

This rearrangement joins TRBV9 to TRBJ1-5, with D possibly being TRBD1 (6 bases). The germline V and J ends were trimmed by 3 bases and 5 bases, with 12 bases remaining between them. The CDR3 loop spans 14 amino acids. Per the germline V gene, CDR1 is SGDLS and CDR2 is YYNGEE. CDR3 region: CASSASGAHQPQHF. CDR3 DNA sequence: TGTGCCAGCAGCGCCTCAGGGGCCCATCAGCCCCAGCATTTT.

This sequence joins TRBV5-4 and TRBJ2-1; D is uncertain. Germline V lookup: CDR1 SGHNT, CDR2 YYREEE (reference sequence). CDR3 size: 16 residues. Trimming stripped 4 bases from V and 5 bases from J, with 19 bases between. CDR3 sequence reads: CASSARVYKNNNEQFF. As DNA, the CDR3 is TGTGCCAGCAGCGCACGGGTCTACAAAAACAACAATGAGCAGTTCTTC.

J is TRBJ2-7 and V is TRBV9, with TRBD2 identical over 8 bases. The CDR3 is 16 amino acids. The ends lost 4 bases at V and 2 bases at J; junction bases unmatched: 11. Per germline, CDR1 SGDLS and CDR2 YYNGEE. CDR3 sequence (DNA): TGTGCCAGCAGCCCTGCCACAAGCGGGGGTACCTACGAGCAGTACTTC. Residues: CASSPATSGGTYEQYF. The variable domain in full, with the rest retrieved from reference TRBV9 and TRBJ2-7, is DSGVTQTPKHLITATGQRVTLRCSPRSGDLSVYWYQQSLDQGLQFLIQYYNGEERAKGNILERFSAQQFPDLHSELNLSSLELGDSALYFCASSPATSGGTYEQYFGPGTRLTVT.

The V gene is TRBV14, the J gene TRBJ1-1; TRBD1 is a possible D gene (5 bases). The CDR3 sequence is 13 residues long. V shed 4 bases and J shed 3 bases, with 9 bases lying between them. Germline V gene sequence: CDR1 SGHDN, CDR2 FVKESK. The CDR3 loop is CASSPRQHTEAFF. The CDR3 DNA reads TGTGCCAGCAGCCCCCGACAGCACACTGAAGCTTTCTTT.

V gene TRBV23-1 combines with J gene TRBJ2-7; D gene uncertain. TRBV23-1 is flagged as an ORF with uncertain function. The V and J ends lost 3 bases and 4 bases respectively, with 13 bases between them. This CDR3 is 14 amino acids long. CDR3 DNA: TGCGCCAGCAGTCAGGAGTCCAAGAGGTACGAGCAGTACTTC. Amino acids: CASSQESKRYEQYF.

On this clone itself: The junction differs from germline at one of its ends, possibly a read error. The chain combines TRBV27 with TRBJ2-7; D is possibly TRBD1 (5 bases). The CDR3 extends over 13 amino acids. Germline CDR1 is MNHEY and CDR2 is SMNVEV (reference sequence). The CDR3 DNA is TGTGCCAGCAGTTTAACAGGTCAATACGAGCAGCACTTC. Translated: CASSLTGQYEQHF.

This clone came up a few times. The genes are TRBV19 and TRBJ1-3; 9 nucleotides line up with TRBD1. CDR3 size: 13 residues. Trimming removed 9 bases from V and 4 bases from J; junction bases left unmatched: 4. Germline assignment: CDR1 LNHDA and CDR2 SQIVND (reference sequence). CDR3 residues: CASRTGEGNTIYF. The CDR3 DNA sequence: TGTGCCAGCCGGACAGGGGAGGGAAACACCATATATTTT.

DNA of the CDR3: TGCGCCAGCAGCTTGTACAGGGGGGGGAATGAGCAGTTCTTC. It specifies CASSLYRGGNEQFF. This chain joins TRBV5-1 and TRBJ2-1; maybe TRBD1 (8 bases). V was cut by 1 base and J by 7 bases, with 12 bases left in between. Germline V lookup: CDR1 SGHRS, CDR2 YFSETQ. This CDR3 comprises 14 residues.

This chain joins TRBV9 and TRBJ2-2; unclear D gene. This CDR3 contains 12 residues. The germline V and J ends were trimmed by 2 bases and 5 bases, with 4 bases remaining between them. Germline V lookup: CDR1 SGDLS, CDR2 YYNGEE. CDR3 nucleotide sequence: TGTGCCAGCAGCGTTTCAACCGGGGAGCTGTTTTTT. Amino acid sequence: CASSVSTGELFF.

The chain couples TRBV7-9 to TRBJ2-7; 9 bases align to TRBD1. This CDR3 has 16 residues. Trimming at V came to 4 bases and at J to 1 base, leaving 8 bases not matched to a gene. The V gene's germline CDR1 is SEHNR and CDR2 FQNEAQ (reference sequence). The CDR3 sequence is CASSSPGQGRSYEQYF. In DNA form, the CDR3 reads TGTGCCAGCAGCTCACCTGGACAGGGGAGATCCTACGAGCAGTACTTC.

The V and J genes are TRBV6-1 and TRBJ1-5, with TRBD1 matching over 9 bases. This CDR3 comprises 15 residues. Looked up from germline, CDR1 is MNHNS and CDR2 is SASEGT. J lost 4 bases, V lost 6 bases, and 7 bases had no gene match. CDR3 sequence (DNA): TGTGCCAGCAGGAACGGACAGGGGAGGAATCAGCCCCAGCATTTT. Amino acid sequence: CASRNGQGRNQPQHF.

The chain combines TRBV6-4 with TRBJ2-3, with a tentative D call TRBD2 (5 bases). The germline CDR1 and CDR2 sequences are MRHNA and SNTAGT. V dropped 2 bases and J dropped 8 bases, with 29 bases sitting between them. The CDR3 consists of 19 residues. CDR3 sequence reads: CASSDPHIRTEGPHGTQYF. CDR3 sequence (DNA): TGTGCCAGCAGTGACCCACACATACGGACTGAAGGTCCCCATGGTACGCAGTATTTT.

J is TRBJ1-2 and V is TRBV6-1, with D possibly matching TRBD1 (5 bases). Germline V gives CDR1 MNHNS, CDR2 SASEGT. V was cut by 6 bases and J by 7 bases, with 15 bases left in between. The CDR3 has 13 residues. As DNA, the CDR3 is TGTGCCAGCAGGGCACTGGGGCGAGGTGGCTACACCTTC. This encodes CASRALGRGGYTF.

The V gene is TRBV27, the J gene TRBJ1-6; 7 bases are shared with TRBD1. This CDR3 is built from 17 residues. V lost 5 bases to trimming and J lost 0 bases; unmatched junction nucleotides: 7. CDR1 and CDR2 (germline): MNHEY, SMNVEV (reference sequence). The CDR3 DNA is TGTGCCAGCAGTCCTTTGACAGGGAGCTCCTATAATTCACCCCTCCACTTT. Translation gives CASSPLTGSSYNSPLHF.

The genes are TRBV6-5 and TRBJ2-1; TRBD2 agrees at 9 bases. Germline V gene sequence: CDR1 MNHEY, CDR2 SVGAGI. Germline trimming cut 11 bases from V and 8 bases from J; bases unmatched to any gene: 10. The length of the CDR3 is 13 residues. CDR3 protein: CASRRGGLYEQFF. CDR3 DNA: TGTGCCTCGCGGCGGGGGGGCCTCTATGAGCAGTTCTTC.

As to this clone: Relative to the germline gene, one junction end is altered; a read error may explain this. The chain is built from TRBV6-1 and TRBJ1-2, with 7 bases fitting TRBD1. This CDR3 contains 12 residues. Germline V lookup: CDR1 MNHNS, CDR2 SASEGT. CDR3 region: CASSNTGTAFSF. The CDR3 coding sequence is TGTGCCAGCAGTAATACCGGGACAGCCTTTTCCTTC.

In this sample, this clone turned up a few times. The V call is TRBV4-1, the J call TRBJ1-6; D might be TRBD1 (5 bases). V lost 1 base, J lost 0 bases, and 7 bases lay in between. The CDR3 has 16 amino acids. Germline CDR1 MGHRA, CDR2 YSYEKL. The CDR3 is CASSQVGGSYNSPLHF. The CDR3 coding sequence is TGCGCCAGCAGCCAAGTGGGGGGCTCCTATAATTCACCCCTCCACTTT.

The rearrangement uses TRBV5-1 and TRBJ2-7, with a tentative D call TRBD1 (7 bases). The ends were cut back, 0 bases at V and 1 base at J, with 11 bases in the middle. Germline lookup yields CDR1 SGHRS and CDR2 YFSETQ. The CDR3 loop spans 15 amino acids. CDR3 sequence: CASSLATGRSYEQYF. DNA for the CDR3: TGCGCCAGCAGCTTGGCGACAGGGAGGTCCTACGAGCAGTACTTC.

This clone has just one count. This sequence joins TRBV27 and TRBJ2-2; 9 bases line up with TRBD2. The germline V gene has CDR1 MNHEY and CDR2 SMNVEV (reference sequence). The CDR3 extends over 15 amino acids. Trimming took 9 bases from V and 4 from J; bases not matched to a gene: 9. CDR3 bases: TGTGCCAGTTCGGGACTAGCAGGTAGCACCGGGGAGCTGTTTTTT. Translated: CASSGLAGSTGELFF.

V usage is TRBV2 and J usage is TRBJ1-5, with D possibly matching TRBD1 (6 bases). The CDR3 loop spans 14 amino acids. Per germline, CDR1 SNHLY and CDR2 FYNNEI. V was pared by 8 bases and J by 6 bases, with 17 bases between. The DNA for the CDR3 is TGTGCCAGCCTTGAGGGGGGGACAACTCAGCCCCAGCATTTT. Protein sequence: CASLEGGTTQPQHF.

The chain joins TRBV7-3 to TRBJ2-2, with 9 nucleotides matching TRBD1. V was pared by 6 bases and J by 4 bases, with 12 bases of the junction left unmatched. CDR1 is SGHTA and CDR2 is FQGTGA in the germline V gene. The CDR3 loop spans 17 amino acids. CDR3 nucleotides: TGTGCCAGCAGATCCCACCTCGGGACAGGGTCCACCGGGGAGCTGTTTTTT. Its translation is CASRSHLGTGSTGELFF.

The chain combines TRBV27 with TRBJ2-1, with D tentatively TRBD2 (6 bases). The CDR3 is made up of 17 amino acids. V was trimmed by 6 bases and J by 5 bases, leaving 23 bases between them. CDR1 is MNHEY and CDR2 is SMNVEV in the germline V gene (reference sequence). Here the CDR3 DNA reads TGTGCCAGCAGAAGGAGGAGGGTAGTTGGGACCCACAATGAGCAGTTCTTC. Translating gives CASRRRRVVGTHNEQFF.

The CDR3 here is CASSSGGTRGNDEQYF. The CDR3 DNA reads as TGCGCCAGCAGCTCGGGCGGGACTAGGGGCAACGACGAGCAGTACTTC. This sequence joins TRBV5-1 and TRBJ2-7, with TRBD2 matching over 8 bases. CDR1 SGHRS and CDR2 YFSETQ come from the germline V gene. CDR3 length: 16 amino acids. Unmatched junction bases numbered 13, after V lost 3 bases and J lost 5 bases. Variable domain in full (rest from reference TRBV5-1 and TRBJ2-7): KAGVTQTPRYLIKTRGQQVTLSCSPISGHRSVSWYQQTPGQGLQFLFEYFSETQRNKGNFPGRFSGRQFSNSRSEMNVSTLELGDSALYLCASSSGGTRGNDEQYFGPGTRLTVT.

This clone was observed a single time. V gene TRBV5-6 combines with J gene TRBJ1-5; 8 bases are a match to TRBD1. The CDR3 contains 14 residues. With V trimmed by 4 bases and J by 1 base, 1 base remained unmatched. Germline values: CDR1 SGHDT, CDR2 YYEEEE. The CDR3 protein is CASSRTGSNQPQHF. For the CDR3, the DNA is TGTGCCAGCAGCCGGACAGGGAGCAATCAGCCCCAGCATTTT.

The chain employs TRBV5-5 and TRBJ2-7; a weak D match, TRBD1 (6 bases). CDR3 length equals 15 residues. Germline assignment: CDR1 SGHKS and CDR2 YYEKEE (reference sequence). The V gene lost 2 bases and the J gene lost 3 bases, with 15 bases spanning the gap. The CDR3 sequence is CASSLYRTALYEQYF. In DNA, the CDR3 is TGTGCCAGCAGCTTATACAGGACAGCCCTCTACGAGCAGTACTTC.

The chain couples TRBV28 to TRBJ2-7; 7 nucleotides line up with TRBD1. Germline CDR1 and CDR2: MDHEN and SYDVKM. V was pared by 4 bases and J by 3 bases, with 15 bases of the junction left unmatched. This CDR3 is built from 17 residues. The CDR3 nucleotides are TGTGCCAGCAGTTCACCCGGACAGGACAGCGGATTCTACGAGCAGTACTTC. Amino acid sequence: CASSSPGQDSGFYEQYF.

The chain is built from TRBV27 and TRBJ1-1; D might be TRBD1 (5 bases). From germline, CDR1 is MNHEY and CDR2 SMNVEV (reference sequence). V was trimmed by 5 bases and J by 0 bases, leaving 19 bases between them. The CDR3 has 17 amino acids. CDR3 loop: CASSPLGHLGMNTEAFF. CDR3 DNA sequence: TGTGCCAGCAGTCCCCTCGGACACCTTGGCATGAACACTGAAGCTTTCTTT.

For this clone: The DNA is omitted, as the CDR3 cannot be located on it reliably, and the CDR3 follows TCRdb's listing. The CDR3 spells CASSTSTGVGGETQYF. The V and J genes are TRBV7-9 and TRBJ2-5; the table's D call, TRBD1, was not checked against the DNA. Germline lookup yields CDR1 SEHNR and CDR2 FQNEAQ (reference sequence). The CDR3 region is 16 residues in length, termini included.

This clone was observed a handful of times. The V and J genes are TRBV7-9 and TRBJ1-6; the D is unclear. The CDR3 sequence is 15 residues long. Germline CDR1 and CDR2: SEHNR and FQNEAQ (reference sequence). Trimming shortened V by 2 bases and J by 8 bases, and 13 bases separated the two germline ends. CDR3 in amino acids: CASSLFSAADSPLHF. The CDR3 DNA follows: TGTGCCAGCAGCTTATTTTCGGCGGCGGATTCACCCCTCCACTTT.